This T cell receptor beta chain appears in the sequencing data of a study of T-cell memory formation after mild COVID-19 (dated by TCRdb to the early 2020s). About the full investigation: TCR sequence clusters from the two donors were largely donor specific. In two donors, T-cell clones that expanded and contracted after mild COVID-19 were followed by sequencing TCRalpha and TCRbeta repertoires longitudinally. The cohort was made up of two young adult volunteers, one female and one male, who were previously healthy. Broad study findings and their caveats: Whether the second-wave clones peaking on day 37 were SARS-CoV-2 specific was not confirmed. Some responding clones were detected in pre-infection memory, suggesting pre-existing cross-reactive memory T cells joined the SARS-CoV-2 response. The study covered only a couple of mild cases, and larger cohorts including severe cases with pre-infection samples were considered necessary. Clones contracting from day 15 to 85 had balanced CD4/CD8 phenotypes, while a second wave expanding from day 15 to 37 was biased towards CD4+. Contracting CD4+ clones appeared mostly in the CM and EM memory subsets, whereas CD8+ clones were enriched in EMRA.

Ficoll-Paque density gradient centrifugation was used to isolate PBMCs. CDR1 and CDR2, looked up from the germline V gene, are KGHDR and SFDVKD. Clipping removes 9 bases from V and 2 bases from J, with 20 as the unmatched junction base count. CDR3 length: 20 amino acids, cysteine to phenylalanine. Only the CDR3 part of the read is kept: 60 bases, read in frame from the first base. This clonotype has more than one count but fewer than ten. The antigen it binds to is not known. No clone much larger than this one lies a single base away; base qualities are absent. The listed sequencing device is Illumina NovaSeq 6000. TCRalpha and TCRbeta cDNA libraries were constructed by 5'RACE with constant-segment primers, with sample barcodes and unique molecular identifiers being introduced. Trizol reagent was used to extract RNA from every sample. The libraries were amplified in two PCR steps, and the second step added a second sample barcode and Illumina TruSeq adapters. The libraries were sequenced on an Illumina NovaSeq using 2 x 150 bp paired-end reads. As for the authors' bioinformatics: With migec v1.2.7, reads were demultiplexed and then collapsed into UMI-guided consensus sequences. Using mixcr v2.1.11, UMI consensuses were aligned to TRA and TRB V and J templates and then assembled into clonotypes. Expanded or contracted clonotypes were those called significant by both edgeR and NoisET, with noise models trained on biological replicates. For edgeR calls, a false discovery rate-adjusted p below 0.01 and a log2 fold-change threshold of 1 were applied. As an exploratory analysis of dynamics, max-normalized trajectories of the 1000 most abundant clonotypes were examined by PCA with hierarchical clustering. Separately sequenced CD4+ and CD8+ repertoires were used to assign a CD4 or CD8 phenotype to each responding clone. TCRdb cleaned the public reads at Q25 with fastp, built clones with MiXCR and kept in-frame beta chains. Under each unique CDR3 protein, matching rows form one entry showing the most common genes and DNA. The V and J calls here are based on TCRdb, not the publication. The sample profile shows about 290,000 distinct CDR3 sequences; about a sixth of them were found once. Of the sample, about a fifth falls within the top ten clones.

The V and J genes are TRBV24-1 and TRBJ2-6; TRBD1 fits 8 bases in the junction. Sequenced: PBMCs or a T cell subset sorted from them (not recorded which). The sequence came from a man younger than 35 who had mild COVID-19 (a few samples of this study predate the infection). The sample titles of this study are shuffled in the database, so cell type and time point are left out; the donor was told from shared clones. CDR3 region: CATGISSGQVTSPGANVLTF. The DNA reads TGTGCCACCGGCATCAGTTCGGGACAGGTCACATCACCTGGGGCCAACGTCCTGACTTTC.